The TCR beta chain described here comes from a study of post-analysis software for immune sequencing data. Study findings and constraints: Included in a set of about 5 TRBV segments more frequent in patients than controls were TRBV5-6, TRBV5-1 and TRBV20-1. Significantly lower normalized Chao1 diversity was found in patients with multiple sclerosis relative to controls.

Unique molecular identifiers had been added to the TCR beta cDNA libraries. Via MiXCR, TCRdb re-called the PCR reads, giving one row per CDR3 protein. The sample comprises roughly 700,000 distinct CDR3 sequences, 25% to 30% of which are singletons, and roughly 0.57% rests with the top ten. CDR1 and CDR2 (germline): SGHRS, YFSETQ. This CDR3 is 15 amino acids long. V gave up 3 bases and J gave up 2 bases, with 15 bases separating them. This clonotype turned up a few times. Its cognate antigen is unknown. The chain uses TRBV5-1 and TRBJ2-7; D might be TRBD1 or TRBD2, each matching 6 bases. The sequenced sample was blood. The sequence was collected from a girl aged 5 to 17 with multiple sclerosis. CDR3 bases: TGCGCCAGCAGCTCGAACCAGGGGAGGCCCTACGAGCAGTACTTC. This translates into CASSSNQGRPYEQYF.